This passage covers 30 T cell receptor beta chains from one sample sequenced in a study of beta chain features in type 1 diabetes. Reverse transcription of all isolated RNA meant that expressed TCRB transcripts were sequenced. TCRdb keeps only in-frame clones here, not all; method: immunoSEQ multiplex PCR. The data show 150,000 to 200,000 clones, roughly 9.1% seen once. The sequenced sample was central memory CD4+ T cells from blood. The receptors here all came from a woman between 18 and 29 years old in good health.

This clone was seen a handful of times. The V gene is TRBV4-3, the J gene TRBJ2-2; a possible D gene is TRBD2 (5 bases). The CDR3 is 14 amino acids. With 4 bases removed from V and 7 bases from J, the gap between germline ends came to 13 bases. Germline CDR1 and CDR2: LGHNA and YSLEER. Here the CDR3 reads CASSPIEGGGELFF. In DNA form, the CDR3 reads TGCGCCAGCAGCCCCATCGAGGGTGGCGGGGAGCTGTTTTTT.

The V call is TRBV5-4, the J call TRBJ2-5, with D perhaps TRBD2 (6 bases). CDR1 is SGHNT and CDR2 is YYREEE in the germline V gene (reference sequence). V lost 1 base to trimming and J lost 10 bases, with 14 bases between them. The CDR3 consists of 13 residues. CDR3 amino acids: CASSLMFQGGQYF. CDR3 sequence (DNA): TGTGCCAGCAGCTTGATGTTTCAGGGAGGCCAGTACTTC.

The rearrangement uses TRBV7-2 and TRBJ2-7, with 9 bases fitting TRBD1. The CDR3 covers 14 residues. The germline CDR1 and CDR2 sequences are SGHTA and FQGNSA. V was clipped by 0 bases and J by 4 bases; unmatched bases: 1. The CDR3 sequence is CASSLAGQGYEQYF. For the CDR3, the DNA is TGTGCCAGCAGCTTAGCGGGACAGGGATACGAGCAGTACTTC.

The rearrangement links TRBV7-2 to TRBJ1-2; TRBD1 agrees at 8 bases. The V gene end was trimmed by 4 bases and the J gene end by 4 bases; junction bases not matched to a gene: 5. Germline V gene data show CDR1 as SGHTA and CDR2 as FQGNSA. The CDR3 has 14 amino acids. Written as DNA, the CDR3 is TGTGCCAGCAGCTCCGAGGGACAGGTCTATGGCTACACCTTC. Translating it yields CASSSEGQVYGYTF.

This clone was observed many times. V and J are TRBV23-1 and TRBJ2-3; 10 bases match TRBD1. TRBV23-1 qualifies as an ORF whose function is uncertain. The junction had 5 bases not matched to a gene; V was cut back by 0 bases and J by 2 bases. There are 17 residues in the CDR3. CDR3 protein: CASSQSGDRGPTDTQYF. DNA of the CDR3: TGCGCCAGCAGTCAATCGGGCGACAGGGGGCCCACAGATACGCAGTATTTT.

V gene TRBV5-6 combines with J gene TRBJ2-2, with D perhaps TRBD1 (6 bases). CDR3 length equals 13 residues. V dropped 7 bases and J dropped 7 bases, with 14 bases sitting between them. Germline V gives CDR1 SGHDT, CDR2 YYEEEE. This CDR3 is CASHHEGGGELFF. Written as DNA, the CDR3 is TGTGCCAGCCACCACGAAGGGGGCGGGGAGCTGTTTTTT.

The chain joins TRBV12-5 to TRBJ2-7; D might be TRBD1 (6 bases). This CDR3 has 13 amino acids. The V and J ends lost 3 bases and 2 bases respectively, with 8 bases between them. Germline V CDR1 and CDR2: LGHNT, FRNRAP. The CDR3 DNA reads as TGTGCTAGTGGTTTCAGGGGCGCCTACGAGCAGTACTTC. Amino acid sequence: CASGFRGAYEQYF. The variable domain in full, completed from reference TRBV12-5 and TRBJ2-7, reads DARVTQTPRHKVTEMGQEVTMRCQPILGHNTVFWYRQTMMQGLELLAYFRNRAPLDDSGMPKDRFSAEMPDATLATLKIQPSEPRDSAVYFCASGFRGAYEQYFGPGTRLTVT.

This clone was seen a few times. The gene calls are TRBV7-9 and TRBJ2-7; D perhaps matches TRBD1 (5 bases). There are 15 residues in the CDR3. Germline V gene lookup returns CDR1 SEHNR and CDR2 FQNEAQ (reference sequence). Deletions cut 1 base from V and 3 bases from J, with 13 bases between. The CDR3 protein is CASSLEGVLSYEQYF. As DNA, the CDR3 is TGTGCCAGCAGCTTAGAAGGGGTCCTTAGCTACGAGCAGTACTTC.

This rearrangement joins TRBV11-2 to TRBJ2-2; D call uncertain. The V gene's germline CDR1 is SGHAT and CDR2 FQNNGV. The CDR3 has 14 amino acids. V lost 6 bases and J 0 bases, leaving 8 bases between the germline ends. The CDR3 protein is CASRSPANTGELFF. The CDR3 DNA follows: TGTGCCAGCAGGAGCCCGGCGAACACCGGGGAGCTGTTTTTT.

Only a few counts were recorded for this clone. The chain has TRBV29-1 and TRBJ2-7, with 9 nucleotides matching TRBD2. The length of the CDR3 is 14 residues. Germline V gene lookup returns CDR1 SQVTM and CDR2 ANQGSEA. V shed 1 base, J shed 0 bases, and the junction held 1 base outside the gene matches. CDR3 DNA: TGCAGCGTTGAAGGTAGCGGGGGCTCCTACGAGCAGTACTTC. This translates into CSVEGSGGSYEQYF.

This clone has a handful of counts. J is TRBJ2-3 and V is TRBV11-2; D is possibly TRBD2 (6 bases). In germline, CDR1 is SGHAT, CDR2 FQNNGV. This CDR3 is built from 16 residues. V lost 2 bases and J 0 bases, leaving 12 bases between the germline ends. The CDR3, as DNA: TGTGCCAGCAGCTTAAAGCTAGCGCAGAGCACAGATACGCAGTATTTT. Translating gives CASSLKLAQSTDTQYF.

This clone was seen only a few times. The junction departs from the called germline gene at one end, perhaps through a read error. The chain couples TRBV7-7 to TRBJ1-4; 7 bases line up with TRBD1. The CDR3 runs to 13 residues. Germline CDR1 SSHAT, CDR2 FNYEAQ (reference sequence). The CDR3 is CASSLIQGEKLFF. The CDR3 bases are TGTGCTAGCAGCTTAATACAGGGGGAAAAACTGTTTTTT.

The V call is TRBV30, the J call TRBJ2-7, with D tentatively TRBD1 (6 bases). The CDR3 sequence is 11 residues long. V was trimmed by 4 bases and J by 7 bases, leaving 11 bases between them. The germline CDR1 and CDR2 sequences are GTSNPN and SVGIG (reference sequence). This chain's CDR3 is CAWMGAEEQYF. DNA of the CDR3: TGTGCCTGGATGGGGGCTGAGGAGCAGTACTTC.

V is TRBV6-5 and J is TRBJ2-5, with 12 bases fitting TRBD1. The CDR3 is 15 amino acids. The ends lost 6 bases at V and 6 bases at J; junction bases unmatched: 8. CDR1 and CDR2 from the germline V gene are MNHEY and SVGAGI. The CDR3 DNA is TGTGCCAGCAGGACCGGGACAGGGGGCTCGAAGACCCAGTACTTC. Translating gives CASRTGTGGSKTQYF.

There are a few counts of this clone. J is TRBJ2-1 and V is TRBV7-2; D unresolved. In germline, CDR1 is SGHTA, CDR2 FQGNSA. The CDR3 extends over 15 amino acids. Trimming removed 1 base from V and 7 bases from J, with 14 bases in between. The CDR3 DNA follows: TGTGCCAGCAGCTTAGGTTGGTCACGGGTGAATGAGCAGTTCTTC. Protein: CASSLGWSRVNEQFF.

The chain joins TRBV7-9 to TRBJ2-1, with 10 bases aligning to TRBD2. This CDR3 spans 18 amino acids. V shed 1 base and J 5 bases; nucleotides not matched to a gene: 11. Germline CDR1 and CDR2: SEHNR and FQNEAQ (reference sequence). CDR3: CASSLDQGGTSVNNEQFF. CDR3 coding DNA: TGTGCCAGCAGCTTAGATCAGGGCGGGACTAGCGTCAACAATGAGCAGTTCTTC.

The genes are TRBV7-9 and TRBJ2-5; 7 positions agree with TRBD1. The CDR3 contains 13 residues. Trimming removed 7 bases from V and 5 bases from J; junction bases left unmatched: 7. Germline values: CDR1 SEHNR, CDR2 FQNEAQ (reference sequence). CDR3 coding DNA: TGTGCCAGCACCGACAGGGAGCGGGAGACCCAGTACTTC. As protein: CASTDRERETQYF.

As for this clone: Other DNA sequences in this specimen translate into the identical CDR3. J is TRBJ2-7 and V is TRBV7-9, with 10 bases fitting TRBD1. The CDR3 totals 14 residues. Germline assignment: CDR1 SEHNR and CDR2 FQNEAQ (reference sequence). Trimming removed 6 bases from V and 2 bases from J; junction bases left unmatched: 4. The CDR3 region is CASSSGTGAYEQYF. Written as DNA, the CDR3 is TGTGCCAGCAGTTCCGGGACAGGGGCCTACGAGCAGTACTTC.

The table lists this clone with a few counts. This chain joins TRBV5-1 and TRBJ2-7; TRBD2 aligns across 10 bases. Germline CDR1 is SGHRS and CDR2 is YFSETQ. The CDR3 is 14 amino acids. V lost 1 base and J lost 6; bases outside the gene matches: 4. This CDR3 reads CASSLLAGVSEQYF. The CDR3 DNA reads TGCGCCAGCAGCTTGCTAGCGGGAGTGAGCGAGCAGTACTTC.

This clone was counted only a few times. This sequence joins TRBV10-3 and TRBJ2-5; TRBD1 matches at 7 bases. Germline CDR1 ENHRY, CDR2 SYGVKD. Trimming took 7 bases from V and 0 from J; bases not matched to a gene: 5. This CDR3 comprises 14 residues. The CDR3 region is CAIKPGTDQETQYF. DNA of the CDR3: TGTGCCATCAAGCCTGGGACAGACCAAGAGACCCAGTACTTC.

In this sample, this clone turned up a few times. Other DNA sequences in this sample translate to the same CDR3. The chain combines TRBV6-4 with TRBJ1-6; weak D call: TRBD1 (5 bases). V lost 6 bases and J lost 4, with 10 bases in between. The CDR3 has 14 amino acids. Germline assignment: CDR1 MRHNA and CDR2 SNTAGT. The CDR3 loop reads CASSQGSYNSPLHF. In DNA form, the CDR3 reads TGTGCCAGCAGCCAGGGTTCTTATAATTCACCCCTCCACTTT.

This clone was detected only a few times. The chain combines TRBV5-1 with TRBJ2-5; D is ambiguous. Between the trimmed V and J ends, which lost 2 bases and 4 bases, there was a span of 6 bases. The germline V gene encodes CDR1 SGHRS and CDR2 YFSETQ. The CDR3 runs to 12 residues. The CDR3 DNA is TGCGCCAGCAGCTTTAGCCGAGAGACCCAGTACTTC. Translated, it gives CASSFSRETQYF.

The genes are TRBV5-1 and TRBJ2-7, with 8 bases identical to TRBD2. Looked up from germline, CDR1 is SGHRS and CDR2 is YFSETQ. The V and J ends lost 4 bases and 5 bases, in that order; junction bases with no gene match: 8. The CDR3 is 14 amino acids. The CDR3 reads CASSRRTSGDEQYF. As DNA, the CDR3 is TGCGCCAGCAGCAGACGTACTAGCGGAGACGAGCAGTACTTC. The full variable domain, completed using reference TRBV5-1 and TRBJ2-7, is KAGVTQTPRYLIKTRGQQVTLSCSPISGHRSVSWYQQTPGQGLQFLFEYFSETQRNKGNFPGRFSGRQFSNSRSEMNVSTLELGDSALYLCASSRRTSGDEQYFGPGTRLTVT.

The chain joins TRBV7-9 to TRBJ2-7; D is possibly TRBD2 (7 bases). Germline assignment: CDR1 SEHNR and CDR2 FQNEAQ (reference sequence). The CDR3 is 16 residues long. V was pared by 5 bases and J by 4 bases, with 21 bases between. In nucleotides, the CDR3 is TGTGCCAGCAGCCAAGGGGGACTATCTAATGCTTACGAGCAGTACTTC. This sequence encodes CASSQGGLSNAYEQYF.

V usage is TRBV6-1 and J usage is TRBJ1-6; 7 bases align to TRBD1. V dropped 5 bases and J dropped 9; count of bases not matched to a gene: 10. From germline, CDR1 is MNHNS and CDR2 SASEGT. This CDR3 has 15 amino acids. The CDR3 spells CASSTTGNGPSPLHF. In DNA form, the CDR3 reads TGTGCCAGCAGTACGACAGGGAATGGACCTTCACCCCTCCACTTT.

The sample holds a few counts of this clone. The chain combines TRBV6-5 with TRBJ2-1; maybe TRBD1 (6 bases). The CDR3 has 15 amino acids. V was clipped by 6 bases and J by 5 bases, with 17 bases between them. The germline CDR1 and CDR2 sequences are MNHEY and SVGAGI. Here the CDR3 reads CASSRTGPLDNEQFF. The CDR3 DNA sequence: TGTGCCAGCAGCCGTACAGGGCCTCTAGACAATGAGCAGTTCTTC.

There are a few counts of this clone. The rearrangement links TRBV2 to TRBJ2-2; TRBD1 agrees at 7 bases. The CDR3 consists of 15 residues. With V trimmed by 6 bases and J by 4 bases, 8 bases remained unmatched. Germline assignment: CDR1 SNHLY and CDR2 FYNNEI. CDR3 nucleotide sequence: TGTGCCAGCAGGAGACAGGGCGGTATCACCGGGGAGCTGTTTTTT. It yields the protein CASRRQGGITGELFF.

To note about this clone: This CDR3 is also generated by other DNA sequences in the sample. The chain is built from TRBV5-6 and TRBJ1-3; 7 bases fit TRBD1. From germline, CDR1 is SGHDT and CDR2 YYEEEE. The CDR3 length is 16 residues. V lost 5 bases, J lost 0 bases, and 8 bases stayed unmatched. The CDR3 sequence is CASSSRTGSSGNTIYF. The CDR3 DNA reads as TGTGCCAGCAGTTCCCGGACAGGCTCCTCTGGAAACACCATATATTTT.

The V and J genes are TRBV7-2 and TRBJ2-4; no definite D call. Germline-derived CDR1 and CDR2 are SGHTA and FQGNSA. V was pared by 3 bases and J by 6 bases, with 6 bases between. This CDR3 is 12 amino acids long. CDR3 nucleotide sequence: TGTGCCAGCAGCTTTTTCGGAAACATTCAGTACTTC. This gives the protein CASSFFGNIQYF.

This clone came up a few times. The chain employs TRBV9 and TRBJ2-2; D possibly corresponds to TRBD2 (7 bases). V lost 0 bases and J lost 5, with 11 bases in between. This CDR3 is 15 amino acids long. Looked up from germline, CDR1 is SGDLS and CDR2 is YYNGEE. CDR3 residues: CASSVEGGLTGELFF. The CDR3, as DNA: TGTGCCAGCAGCGTAGAGGGGGGGCTGACCGGGGAGCTGTTTTTT.